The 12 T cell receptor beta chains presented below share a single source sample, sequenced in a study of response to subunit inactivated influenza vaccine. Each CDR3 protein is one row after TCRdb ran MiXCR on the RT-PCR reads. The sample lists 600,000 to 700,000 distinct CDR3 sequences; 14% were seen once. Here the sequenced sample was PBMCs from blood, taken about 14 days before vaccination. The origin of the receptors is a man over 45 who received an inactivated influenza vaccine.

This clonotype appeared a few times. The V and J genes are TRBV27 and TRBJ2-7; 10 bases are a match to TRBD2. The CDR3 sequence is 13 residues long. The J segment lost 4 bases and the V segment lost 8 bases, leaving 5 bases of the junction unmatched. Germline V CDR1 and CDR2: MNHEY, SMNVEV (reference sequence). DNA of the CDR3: TGTGCCAGCGGACTAGCGGTCGAGTACGAGCAGTACTTC. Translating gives CASGLAVEYEQYF.

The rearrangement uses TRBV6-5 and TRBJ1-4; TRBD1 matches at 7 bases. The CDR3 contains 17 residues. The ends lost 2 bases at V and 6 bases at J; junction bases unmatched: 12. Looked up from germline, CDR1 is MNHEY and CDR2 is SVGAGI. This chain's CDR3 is CASSYPQYPDRDEKLFF. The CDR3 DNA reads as TGTGCCAGCAGTTACCCACAATATCCAGACAGGGATGAAAAACTGTTTTTT.

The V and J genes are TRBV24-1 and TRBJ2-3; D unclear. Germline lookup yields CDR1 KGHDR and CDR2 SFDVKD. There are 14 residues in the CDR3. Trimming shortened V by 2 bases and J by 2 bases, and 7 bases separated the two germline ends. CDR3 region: CATSDSGHTDTQYF. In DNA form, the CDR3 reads TGTGCCACCAGTGATTCCGGGCACACAGATACGCAGTATTTT.

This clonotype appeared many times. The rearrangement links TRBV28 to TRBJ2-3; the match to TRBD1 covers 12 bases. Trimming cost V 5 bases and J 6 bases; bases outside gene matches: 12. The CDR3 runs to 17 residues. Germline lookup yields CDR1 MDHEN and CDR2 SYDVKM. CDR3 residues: CASSHHRDRGRSDTQYF. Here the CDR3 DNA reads TGTGCCAGCAGTCACCATCGGGACAGGGGGCGTTCTGATACGCAGTATTTT.

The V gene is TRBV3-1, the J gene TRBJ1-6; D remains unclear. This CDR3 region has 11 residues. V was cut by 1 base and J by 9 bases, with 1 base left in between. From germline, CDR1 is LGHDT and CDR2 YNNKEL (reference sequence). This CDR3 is CASSQGSPLHF. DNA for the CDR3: TGTGCCAGCAGCCAAGGTTCACCCCTCCACTTT.

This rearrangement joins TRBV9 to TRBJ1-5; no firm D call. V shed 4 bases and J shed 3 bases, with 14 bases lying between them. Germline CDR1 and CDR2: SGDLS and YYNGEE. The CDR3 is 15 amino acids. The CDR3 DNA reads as TGTGCCAGCAGCCCCTCGTGGACCTACAATCAGCCCCAGCATTTT. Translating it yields CASSPSWTYNQPQHF. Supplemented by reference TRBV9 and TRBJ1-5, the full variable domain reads DSGVTQTPKHLITATGQRVTLRCSPRSGDLSVYWYQQSLDQGLQFLIQYYNGEERAKGNILERFSAQQFPDLHSELNLSSLELGDSALYFCASSPSWTYNQPQHFGDGTRLSIL.

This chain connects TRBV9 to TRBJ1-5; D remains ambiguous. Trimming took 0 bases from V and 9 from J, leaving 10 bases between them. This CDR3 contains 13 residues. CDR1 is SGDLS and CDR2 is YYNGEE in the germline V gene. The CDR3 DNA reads TGTGCCAGCAGCGTAGAGGCGGGGAGGCCCCAGCATTTT. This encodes CASSVEAGRPQHF.

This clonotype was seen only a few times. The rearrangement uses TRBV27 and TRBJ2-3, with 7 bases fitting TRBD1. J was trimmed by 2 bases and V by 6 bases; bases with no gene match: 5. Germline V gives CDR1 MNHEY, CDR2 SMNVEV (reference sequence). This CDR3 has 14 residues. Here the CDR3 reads CASSRDSITDTQYF. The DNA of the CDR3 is TGTGCCAGCAGCCGGGACAGCATCACAGATACGCAGTATTTT.

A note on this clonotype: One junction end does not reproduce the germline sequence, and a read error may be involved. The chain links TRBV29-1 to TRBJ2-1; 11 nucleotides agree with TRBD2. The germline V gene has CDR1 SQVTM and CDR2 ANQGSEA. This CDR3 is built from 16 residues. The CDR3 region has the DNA TGCAGCGCTGAAAGTCGATTAGCGGGAGGGCCCGGTGAGCAGTTCTTC. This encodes CSAESRLAGGPGEQFF.

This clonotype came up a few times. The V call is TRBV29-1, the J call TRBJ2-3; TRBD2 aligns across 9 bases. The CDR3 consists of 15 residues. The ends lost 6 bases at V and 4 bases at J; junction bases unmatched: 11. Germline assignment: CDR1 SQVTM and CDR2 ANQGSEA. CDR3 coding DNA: TGCAGCGTCGTGAGGGGCGGGAGGGCCGCAGATACGCAGTATTTT. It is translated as CSVVRGGRAADTQYF.

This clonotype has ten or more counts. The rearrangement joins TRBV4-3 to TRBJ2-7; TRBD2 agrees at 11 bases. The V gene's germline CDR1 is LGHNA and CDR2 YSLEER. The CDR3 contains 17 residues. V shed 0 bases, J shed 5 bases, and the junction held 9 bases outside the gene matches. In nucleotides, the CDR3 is TGCGCCAGCAGCCAAGAATTAGCGGGAGGGTACGTGGACGAGCAGTACTTC. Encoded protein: CASSQELAGGYVDEQYF.

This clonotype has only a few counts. The CDR3 sequence is CATSSRGGATYEQYF. CDR3 nucleotides: TGTGCCACCAGCAGCCGGGGGGGAGCTACCTACGAGCAGTACTTC. V is TRBV15 and J is TRBJ2-7; 8 bases are a match to TRBD2. Germline trimming cut 3 bases from V and 2 bases from J; bases unmatched to any gene: 6. The CDR3 consists of 15 residues. Germline CDR1 LNHNV, CDR2 YYDKDF (reference sequence).